This T cell receptor beta chain appears in the sequencing data of a study of control samples from healthy donors and cancer patients. Germline CDR1 MGHDK, CDR2 SYGVNS. The V end lost 6 bases, the J end lost 5 bases, and 19 bases lay between the germline ends. The CDR3 is made up of 16 amino acids. Generated by immunoSEQ multiplex PCR, the TCRdb table keeps only in-frame clones and is missing some. The sample has roughly 120,000 clones; about 94% are singletons. The source of this sequence is a man under 40 in good health. The rearrangement links TRBV25-1 to TRBJ1-4; D is unresolved. Sample: blood. The CDR3 spells CASRNPIGRGNEKLFF. The CDR3, as DNA: TGTGCCAGCAGAAACCCGATTGGTCGGGGAAATGAAAAACTGTTTTTT.